Following are 8 T cell receptor beta chains from one sample sequenced in a study of T cell responses to AZD1222 COVID-19 vaccine. Produced via immunoSEQ multiplex PCR; TCRdb's table is partial and in-frame only. The table lists 70,000 to 95,000 clones, 85% to 90% of them singletons. The material sequenced was peripheral blood, taken 28 days after the second AZD1222 dose. Receptors originate from an adult who received the AZD1222 COVID-19 vaccine.

This clone occurred a few times. This chain joins TRBV6-5 and TRBJ2-7; D not certain. CDR1 and CDR2 (germline): MNHEY, SVGAGI. V was shortened by 5 bases and J by 4 bases, with 12 bases between the two germline ends. There are 13 residues in the CDR3. CDR3: CASSRALGYEQYF. The CDR3 nucleotides read TGTGCCAGCAGTCGCGCACTTGGGTACGAGCAGTACTTC.

J is TRBJ2-7 and V is TRBV9, with D tentatively TRBD2 (6 bases). The CDR3 has 15 residues. The germline V gene has CDR1 SGDLS and CDR2 YYNGEE. The V end was cut by 0 bases, the J end by 2 bases, with 12 bases between. The CDR3 bases are TGTGCCAGCAGCGTAGGGCCTGGCGGGACCTACGAGCAGTACTTC. Protein sequence: CASSVGPGGTYEQYF.

The genes are TRBV29-1 and TRBJ1-5; 8 bases are a match to TRBD1. In germline, CDR1 is SQVTM, CDR2 ANQGSEA. This CDR3 comprises 14 residues. The CDR3 region has the DNA TGCCGGAGTTCAGGGGGCAGGGGGTCTCAGCCCCAGCATTTT. It specifies CRSSGGRGSQPQHF. Complete variable domain (other parts from reference TRBV29-1 and TRBJ1-5): SAVISQKPSRDICQRGTSLTIQCQVDSQVTMMFWYRQQPGQSLTLIATANQGSEATYESGFVIDKFPISRPNLTFSTLTVSNMSPEDSSIYLCRSSGGRGSQPQHFGDGTRLSIL.

The rearrangement uses TRBV18 and TRBJ2-5; no reliable D call. Trimming removed 4 bases from V and 2 bases from J, with 8 bases in between. This CDR3 has 13 amino acids. Germline CDR1 is KGHSH and CDR2 is LQKENI. The CDR3 reads CASSRALQETQYF. The CDR3, as DNA: TGTGCCAGCTCACGCGCCTTACAAGAGACCCAGTACTTC.

In its sample, this clone was seen once. This rearrangement joins TRBV3-1 (or the pseudogene TRBV3-2) to TRBJ1-1, with TRBD1 identical over 10 bases. The germline CDR1 and CDR2 sequences are LGHDT and YNNKEL (reference sequence). This CDR3 comprises 15 residues. Trimming at V came to 3 bases and at J to 1 base, leaving 2 bases not matched to a gene. The CDR3 DNA reads TGTGCCAGCAGCCACCGGGACAGGGGGAACACTGAAGCTTTCTTT. Amino acids: CASSHRDRGNTEAFF.

V and J are TRBV6-2 or TRBV6-3 and TRBJ2-7; a weak D match, TRBD2 (5 bases). This CDR3 contains 14 residues. Germline assignment: CDR1 MNHEY and CDR2 SVGEGT. V shed 6 bases and J shed 6 bases, with 18 bases lying between them. CDR3 coding DNA: TGTGCCAGCAGCTCCCTCCGGCTAGCAGGCGAGCAGTACTTC. Encoded protein: CASSSLRLAGEQYF.

The chain links TRBV7-2 to TRBJ1-5; 7 bases align to TRBD1. Germline V lookup: CDR1 SGHTA, CDR2 FQGNSA. The CDR3 is made up of 16 amino acids. V dropped 4 bases and J dropped 4; count of bases not matched to a gene: 10. The CDR3 protein is CASSYDSDRLNQPQHF. The CDR3 bases are TGTGCCAGCAGCTACGACTCGGACAGGTTGAATCAGCCCCAGCATTTT.

The V call is TRBV19, the J call TRBJ2-1; 8 bases are shared with TRBD2. CDR3 length: 16 residues. After removal of 0 bases from V and 3 bases from J, the junction contained 4 bases not matched to a gene. Per germline, CDR1 LNHDA and CDR2 SQIVND (reference sequence). CDR3 protein: CASSIDRLAGYNEQFF. The DNA of the CDR3 is TGTGCCAGTAGTATAGATCGTCTAGCGGGCTACAATGAGCAGTTCTTC.